This T cell receptor (beta chain) was observed in a study of CD8 T cells in ankylosing spondylitis. V lost 5 bases, J lost 2 bases, and 5 bases stayed unmatched. The CDR3 extends over 13 amino acids. Germline CDR1 reads DFQATT; CDR2 reads SNEGSKA (reference sequence). On this clonotype itself: The antigen is unknown.

Findings and limits, study-wide: In ankylosing spondylitis blood, a motif of roughly 8 highly homologous TCR beta variants appeared characteristic.

TCRdb redid the calling of the 5' RACE reads with MiXCR, one entry per CDR3 protein. The sample records around 890,000 distinct CDR3 sequences, over 9.5% being singletons. Sequencing was performed on blood, either unsorted or a sorted T cell fraction (not recorded which). The sequence was obtained from a male donor with ankylosing spondylitis. V gene TRBV20-1 combines with J gene TRBJ2-5; 7 bases match TRBD1. CDR3 sequence (DNA): TGCAGTGCTGGCCGGGACAGACAAGAGACCCAGTACTTC. Protein: CSAGRDRQETQYF.